This T cell receptor (beta chain) comes out of a study of radiotherapy plus CTLA-4 blockade in lung cancer. Study overall: Objective responses emerged in about 20% of patients, and roughly 28% attained disease control. Findings and caveats of the study: Response was reportedly best predicted by early blood T cell clone dynamics, with interferon-beta. Blood saw expansion of tumor-derived TCR clones after radiotherapy plus ipilimumab.

Enrolled patients, whose metastatic non-small-cell lung cancer was chemo-refractory, received focal radiation plus CTLA-4 blockade with ipilimumab. CDR1 is LNHDA, CDR2 SQIVND, per germline (reference sequence). The V end was cut by 7 bases, the J end by 2 bases, with 14 bases between. The CDR3 runs 14 residues. Profiled with immunoSEQ multiplex PCR; TCRdb holds only in-frame clones, not every one. Here the sample spans some 70,000 clones, approximately 80% being singletons. Concerning this clone: What it binds is not known.

V gene TRBV19 combines with J gene TRBJ1-2, with a possible D match to TRBD1 (6 bases). This TCR was recovered from a human donor with non-small cell lung cancer who had a partial response to radiotherapy plus ipilimumab. The input for sequencing was peripheral blood, taken from a patient treated with radiotherapy plus ipilimumab. CDR3 DNA: TGTGCCAGTACCACGGGGGGGCGAAACTATGGCTACACCTTC. This codes for CASTTGGRNYGYTF.